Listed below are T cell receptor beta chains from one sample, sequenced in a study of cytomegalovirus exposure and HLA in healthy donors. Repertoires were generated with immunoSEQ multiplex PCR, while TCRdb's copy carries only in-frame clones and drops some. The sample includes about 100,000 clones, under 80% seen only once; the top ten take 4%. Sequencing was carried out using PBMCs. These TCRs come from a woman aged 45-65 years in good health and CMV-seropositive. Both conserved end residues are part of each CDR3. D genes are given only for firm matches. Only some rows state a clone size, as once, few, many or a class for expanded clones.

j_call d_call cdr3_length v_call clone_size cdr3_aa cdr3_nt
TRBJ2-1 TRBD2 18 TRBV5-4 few CASSDRAYSGKGGNEQFF TGTGCCAGCAGCGACCGGGCTTATAGCGGGAAGGGTGGAAATGAGCAGTTCTTC
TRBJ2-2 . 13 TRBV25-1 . CASRIQNTGELFF TGTGCCAGCAGAATACAGAACACCGGGGAGCTGTTTTTT
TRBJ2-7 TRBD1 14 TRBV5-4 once CASSLDRGSYEQYF TGTGCCAGCAGCCTGGACAGGGGGTCCTACGAGCAGTACTTC
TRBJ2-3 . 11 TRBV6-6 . CASNEGSKRYF TGTGCCAGCAATGAGGGATCTAAGAGGTATTTT
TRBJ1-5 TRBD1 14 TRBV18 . CASSSGQGQQPQHF TGTGCCAGCTCCTCAGGACAGGGTCAGCAGCCCCAGCATTTT
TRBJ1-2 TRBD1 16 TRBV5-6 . CASSLRDRGRIYGYTF TGTGCCAGCAGCTTACGAGACAGGGGGCGGATCTATGGCTACACCTTC
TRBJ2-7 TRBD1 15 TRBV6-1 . CASSEGTGAAYGQYF TGTGCCAGCAGTGAAGGGACAGGGGCAGCCTACGGGCAGTACTTC
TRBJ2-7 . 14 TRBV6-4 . CASSEGGQGDEQYF TGTGCCAGCAGTGAGGGCGGTCAGGGCGACGAGCAGTACTTC
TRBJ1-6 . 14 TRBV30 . CAWSVLNGNSPLHF TGTGCCTGGAGTGTCCTGAACGGGAATTCACCCCTCCACTTT
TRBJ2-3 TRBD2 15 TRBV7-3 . CASSLDTGGADTQYF TGTGCCAGCAGCTTAGACACCGGGGGGGCAGATACGCAGTATTTT
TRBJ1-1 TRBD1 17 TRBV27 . CASNALGQGGMNTEAFF TGTGCCAGCAACGCCCTAGGACAGGGAGGAATGAACACTGAAGCTTTCTTT
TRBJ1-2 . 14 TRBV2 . CASTEEGIGYGYTF TGTGCCAGCACCGAGGAGGGGATTGGCTATGGCTACACCTTC
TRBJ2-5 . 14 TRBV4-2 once CASSQAMYQETQYF TGTGCCAGCAGCCAGGCAATGTACCAAGAGACCCAGTACTTC
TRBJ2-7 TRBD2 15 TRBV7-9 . CASSLGGRGHYEQYF TGTGCCAGCAGCTTAGGGGGGAGGGGTCACTACGAGCAGTACTTC
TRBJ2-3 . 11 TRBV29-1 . CSVARGDTQYF TGCAGCGTCGCGAGAGGAGATACGCAGTATTTT
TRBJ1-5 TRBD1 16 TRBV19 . CASSNPVDRSNQPQHF TGTGCCAGTAGTAATCCGGTGGACAGGAGCAATCAGCCCCAGCATTTT
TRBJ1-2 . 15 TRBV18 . CASSSPQKINYGYTF TGTGCCAGCTCATCCCCACAGAAAATTAACTATGGCTACACCTTC
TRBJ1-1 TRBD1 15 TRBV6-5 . CASSYGGRQGAGAFF TGTGCCAGCAGTTACGGGGGTCGACAGGGGGCTGGAGCTTTCTTT
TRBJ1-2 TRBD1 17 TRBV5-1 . CASSYLDRGKAPPGYTF TGCGCCAGCAGCTATCTGGACAGGGGAAAGGCCCCCCCTGGCTACACCTTC
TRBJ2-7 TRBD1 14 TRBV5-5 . CASSLGQGFDEQYF TGTGCCAGCAGCTTGGGACAGGGGTTCGACGAGCAGTACTTC
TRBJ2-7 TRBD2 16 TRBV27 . CASRGLSGDHSYEQYF TGTGCCAGCAGAGGACTTAGCGGGGACCACTCCTACGAGCAGTACTTC
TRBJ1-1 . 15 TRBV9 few CASSVGPGRHTEAFF TGTGCCAGCAGCGTAGGCCCGGGTCGGCACACTGAAGCTTTCTTT
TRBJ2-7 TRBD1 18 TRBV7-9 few CSSSPRDRSTYYTYEQYF TGTTCCAGCAGCCCCCGGGACAGAAGTACCTACTATACCTACGAGCAGTACTTC
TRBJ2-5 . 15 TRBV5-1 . CASSLQGGQGETQYF TGCGCCAGCAGCTTGCAGGGGGGTCAGGGGGAGACCCAGTACTTC
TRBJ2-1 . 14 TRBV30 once CAWSDRTVYNEQFF TGTGCCTGGAGTGACAGGACCGTATACAATGAGCAGTTCTTC
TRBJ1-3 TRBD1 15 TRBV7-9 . CASSPTGEIGNTIYF TGTGCCAGCAGCCCGACAGGGGAAATCGGAAACACCATATATTTT
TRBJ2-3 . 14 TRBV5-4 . CASSLDAGSDTQYF TGTGCCAGCAGCTTGGACGCGGGGTCCGATACGCAGTATTTT
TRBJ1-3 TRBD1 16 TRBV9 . CASSSGGRAAGNTIYF TGTGCCAGCAGCTCAGGGGGCAGGGCGGCTGGAAACACCATATATTTT
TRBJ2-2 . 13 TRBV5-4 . CASTLAAAGELFF TGTGCCAGTACCCTTGCGGCCGCCGGGGAGCTGTTTTTT
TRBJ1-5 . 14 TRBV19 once CASRKQGGNQPQHF TGTGCCAGTAGGAAACAGGGAGGGAATCAGCCCCAGCATTTT
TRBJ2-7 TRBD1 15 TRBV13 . CASSLRGGLSYEQYF TGTGCCAGCAGCTTACGAGGGGGCCTCTCCTACGAGCAGTACTTC
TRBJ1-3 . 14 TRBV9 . CASGLQGSGNTIYF TGTGCCAGCGGGTTACAGGGCTCTGGAAACACCATATATTTT
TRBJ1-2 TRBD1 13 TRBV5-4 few CASSLETGDGYTF TGTGCCAGCAGCCTCGAGACAGGGGATGGCTACACCTTC
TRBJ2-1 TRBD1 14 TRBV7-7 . CASSFGTENNEQFF TGTGCTAGCAGCTTCGGGACAGAGAACAATGAGCAGTTCTTC
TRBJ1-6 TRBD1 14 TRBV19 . CASSKTGVASPLHF TGTGCCAGTAGTAAAACAGGGGTAGCTTCACCCCTCCACTTT
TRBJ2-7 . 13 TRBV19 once CASRAGGSYEQYF TGTGCCAGTAGGGCCGGAGGCTCCTACGAGCAGTACTTC
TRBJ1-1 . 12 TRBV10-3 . CAISREHTEAFF TGTGCCATCAGTCGGGAGCACACTGAAGCTTTCTTT
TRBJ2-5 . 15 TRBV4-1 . CASSQDRLTRETQYF TGCGCCAGCAGCCAAGATCGTTTAACGAGGGAGACCCAGTACTTC
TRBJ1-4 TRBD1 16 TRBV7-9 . CASSLGDRGTNEKLFF TGTGCCAGCAGCTTGGGGGACAGGGGTACTAATGAAAAACTGTTTTTT
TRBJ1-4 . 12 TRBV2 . CASSQLGEKLFF TGTGCCAGCAGCCAACTCGGGGAAAAACTGTTTTTT
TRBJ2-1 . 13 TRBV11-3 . CASSLEGNNEQFF TGTGCCAGCAGCTTGGAGGGGAACAATGAGCAGTTCTTC
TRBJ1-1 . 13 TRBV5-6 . CASSLAGDTEAFF TGTGCCAGCAGCTTGGCAGGGGACACTGAAGCTTTCTTT
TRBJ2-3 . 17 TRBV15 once CATSRAWTVSSTDTQYF TGTGCCACCAGCAGAGCCTGGACAGTTTCTAGCACAGATACGCAGTATTTT
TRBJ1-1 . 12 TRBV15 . CATSRWNTEAFF TGTGCCACCAGCCGGTGGAACACTGAAGCTTTCTTT
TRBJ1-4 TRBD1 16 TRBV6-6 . CASSQGTVWDNEKLFF TGTGCCAGCAGTCAAGGGACAGTGTGGGATAATGAAAAACTGTTTTTT
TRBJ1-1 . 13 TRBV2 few CASSLTLNTEAFF TGTGCCAGCAGTCTTACACTGAACACTGAAGCTTTCTTT
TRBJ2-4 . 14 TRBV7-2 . CASSLGSGRDIQYF TGTGCCAGCAGCTTAGGGAGTGGTAGAGACATTCAGTACTTC
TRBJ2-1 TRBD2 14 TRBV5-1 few CASSSAGTDNEQFF TGCGCCAGCAGCTCAGCGGGAACCGACAATGAGCAGTTCTTC
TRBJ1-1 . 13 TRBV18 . CASSQDKGGKTFF TGTGCCAGCTCCCAGGACAAGGGCGGTAAGACTTTCTTT
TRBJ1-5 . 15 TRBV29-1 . CSALLGAGNNQPQHF TGCAGCGCCCTCCTGGGTGCAGGGAACAATCAGCCCCAGCATTTT
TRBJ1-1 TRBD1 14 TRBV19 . CASSISRTGTEAFF TGTGCCAGTAGTATTTCTCGGACAGGCACTGAAGCTTTCTTT
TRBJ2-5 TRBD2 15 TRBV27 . CASSLHRLAGETQYF TGTGCCAGCAGTTTACATCGGCTAGCGGGAGAGACCCAGTACTTC
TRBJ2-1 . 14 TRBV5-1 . CASSLGQGNNEQFF TGCGCCAGCAGCTTGGGGCAGGGAAACAATGAGCAGTTCTTC